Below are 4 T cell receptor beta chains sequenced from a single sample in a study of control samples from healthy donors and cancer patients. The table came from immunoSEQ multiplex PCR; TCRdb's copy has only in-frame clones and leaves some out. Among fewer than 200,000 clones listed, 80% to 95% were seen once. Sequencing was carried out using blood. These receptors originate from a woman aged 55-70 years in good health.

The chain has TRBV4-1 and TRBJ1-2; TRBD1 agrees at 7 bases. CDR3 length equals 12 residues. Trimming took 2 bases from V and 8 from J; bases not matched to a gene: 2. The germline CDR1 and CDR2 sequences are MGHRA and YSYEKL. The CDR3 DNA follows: TGCGCCAGCAGCCAAAGCAGGGGGGGCTACACCTTC. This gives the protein CASSQSRGGYTF.

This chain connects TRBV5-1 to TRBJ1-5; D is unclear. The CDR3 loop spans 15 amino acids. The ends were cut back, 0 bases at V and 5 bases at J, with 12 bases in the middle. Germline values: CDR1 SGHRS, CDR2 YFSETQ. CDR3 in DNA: TGCGCCAGCAGCTTGGGCGGGGAGCGTTATCAGCCCCAGCATTTT. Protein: CASSLGGERYQPQHF.

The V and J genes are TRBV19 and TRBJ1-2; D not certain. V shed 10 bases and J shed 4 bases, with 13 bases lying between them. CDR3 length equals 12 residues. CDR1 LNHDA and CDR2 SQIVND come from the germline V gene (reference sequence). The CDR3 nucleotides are TGTGCCACTGCTGGGCAGATCTATGGCTACACCTTC. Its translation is CATAGQIYGYTF.

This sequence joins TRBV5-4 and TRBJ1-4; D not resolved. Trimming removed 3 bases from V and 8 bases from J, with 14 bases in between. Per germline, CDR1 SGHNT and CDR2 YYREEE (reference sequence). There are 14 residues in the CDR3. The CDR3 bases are TGTGCCAGCAGCTACGAACGAACGACAGAAAAACTGTTTTTT. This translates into CASSYERTTEKLFF.